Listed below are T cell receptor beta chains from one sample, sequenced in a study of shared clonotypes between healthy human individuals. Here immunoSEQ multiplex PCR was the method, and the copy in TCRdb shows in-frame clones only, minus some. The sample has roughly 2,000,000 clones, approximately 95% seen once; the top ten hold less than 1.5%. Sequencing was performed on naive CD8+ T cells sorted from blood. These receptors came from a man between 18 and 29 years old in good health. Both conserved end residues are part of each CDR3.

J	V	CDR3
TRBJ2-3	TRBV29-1	CSVEGTSANTDTQYF
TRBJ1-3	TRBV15	CATSREGWAEITSISGNTIYF
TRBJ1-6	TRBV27	CASSPTPSAHLHF
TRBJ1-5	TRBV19	CASGFGWVNQPQHF
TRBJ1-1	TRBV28	CASSFRVNTEAFF
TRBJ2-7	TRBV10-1	CASSESRTGNYEQYF
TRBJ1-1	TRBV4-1	CASSQGQGREEAFF
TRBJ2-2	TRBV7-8	CASSRTLGAGELFF
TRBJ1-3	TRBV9	CASSVVPGDGNTIYF
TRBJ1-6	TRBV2	CASSEWGNSPLHF
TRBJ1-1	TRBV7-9	CASSLPSSFEAFF
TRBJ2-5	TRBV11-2	CASSLDFEDQETQYF
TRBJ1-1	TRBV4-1	CASSRGKNTEAFF
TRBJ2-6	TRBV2	CASTDPRVSGANVLTF
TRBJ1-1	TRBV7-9	CAGEGNSGTEAFF
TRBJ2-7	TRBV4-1	CASSQRTGYEQYF
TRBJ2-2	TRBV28	CASSLAPGYTGELFF
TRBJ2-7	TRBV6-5	CASSYSAGDGSYEQYF
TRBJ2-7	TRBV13	CASSIQGGYEQYF
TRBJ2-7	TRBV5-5	CASSLTSSLREQYF
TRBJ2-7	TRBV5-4	CASSSAGSYEQYF
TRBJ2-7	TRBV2	CASSESLGRSYEQYF
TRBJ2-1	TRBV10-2	CASSESTYSAQFF
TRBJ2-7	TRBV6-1	CASSEQSQLYEQYF
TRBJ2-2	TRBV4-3	CASSQDFNTGELFF
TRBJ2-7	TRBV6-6	CASTHPGQDDEQYF
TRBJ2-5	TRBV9	CASSVADYQETQYF
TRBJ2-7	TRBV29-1	CSVAGTGGRGSYEQYF
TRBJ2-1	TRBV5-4	CASSPGLELNNEQFF
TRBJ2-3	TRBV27	CASSAGVRSTDTQYF
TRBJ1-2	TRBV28	CASSWGEEYGYTF
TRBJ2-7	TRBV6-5	CASSLLGTGTVREQYF
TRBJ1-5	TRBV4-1	CASSPRGGFNQPQHF
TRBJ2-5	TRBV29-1	CSVHEFEETQYF
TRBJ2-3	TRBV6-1	CASSEEGGTPSTDTQYF
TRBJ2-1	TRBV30	CAWSRRPGTYNEQFF
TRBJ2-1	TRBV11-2	CASSLTGDGEQFF
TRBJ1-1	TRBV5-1	CASSLGGTRDTEAFF
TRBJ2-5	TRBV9	CASSDGLMGQETQYF
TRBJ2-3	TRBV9	CASSVPDSEDTQYF
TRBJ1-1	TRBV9	CASSVGPTGVPEAFF
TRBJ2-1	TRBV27	CASSLSKRGEQFF
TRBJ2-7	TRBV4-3	CASSHTNLGSYEQYF
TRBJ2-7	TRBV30	CAWMGTNSYEQYF
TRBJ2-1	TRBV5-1	CASSKGLAGVPSYNEQFF
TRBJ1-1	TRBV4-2	CASSQGAQTEAFF
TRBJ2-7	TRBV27	CASSFKDGAYEQYF
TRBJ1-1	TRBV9	CASSANLGTNMNTEAFF
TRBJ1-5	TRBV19	CACRSGEQGYQPQHF